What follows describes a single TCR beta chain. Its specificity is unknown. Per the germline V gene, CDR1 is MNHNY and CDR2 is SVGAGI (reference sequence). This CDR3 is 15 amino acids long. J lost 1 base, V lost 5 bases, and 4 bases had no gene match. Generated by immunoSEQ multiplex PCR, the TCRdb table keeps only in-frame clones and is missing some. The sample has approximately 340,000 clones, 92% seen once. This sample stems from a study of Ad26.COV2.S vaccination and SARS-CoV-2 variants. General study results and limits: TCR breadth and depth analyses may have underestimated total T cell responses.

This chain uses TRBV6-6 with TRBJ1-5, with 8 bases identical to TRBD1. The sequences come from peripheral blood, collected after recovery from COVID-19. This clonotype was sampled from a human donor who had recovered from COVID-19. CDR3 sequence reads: CASSRTGTSNQPQHF. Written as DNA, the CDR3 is TGTGCCAGCAGTCGGACAGGGACAAGCAATCAGCCCCAGCATTTT.